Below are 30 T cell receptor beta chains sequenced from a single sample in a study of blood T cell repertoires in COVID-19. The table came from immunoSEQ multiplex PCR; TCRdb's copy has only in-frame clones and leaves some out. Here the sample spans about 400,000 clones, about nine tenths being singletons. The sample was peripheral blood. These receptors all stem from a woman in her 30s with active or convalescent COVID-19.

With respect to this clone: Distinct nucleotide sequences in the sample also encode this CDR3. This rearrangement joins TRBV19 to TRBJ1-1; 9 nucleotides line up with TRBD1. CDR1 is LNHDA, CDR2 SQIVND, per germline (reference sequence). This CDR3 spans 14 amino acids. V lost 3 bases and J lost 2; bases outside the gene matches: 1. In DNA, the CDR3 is TGTGCCAGTAGTATCACAGGGGGCAACACTGAAGCTTTCTTT. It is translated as CASSITGGNTEAFF. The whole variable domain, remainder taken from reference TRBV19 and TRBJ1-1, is DGGITQSPKYLFRKEGQNVTLSCEQNLNHDAMYWYRQDPGQGLRLIYYSQIVNDFQKGDIAEGYSVSREKKESFPLTVTSAQKNPTAFYLCASSITGGNTEAFFGQGTRLTVV.

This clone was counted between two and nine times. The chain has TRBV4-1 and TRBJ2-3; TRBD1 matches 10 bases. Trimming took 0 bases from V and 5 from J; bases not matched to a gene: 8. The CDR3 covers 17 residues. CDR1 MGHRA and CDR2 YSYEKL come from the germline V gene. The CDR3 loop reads CASSQDRDRGLRDTQYF. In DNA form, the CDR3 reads TGCGCCAGCAGCCAAGATAGGGACAGGGGTTTACGAGATACGCAGTATTTT.

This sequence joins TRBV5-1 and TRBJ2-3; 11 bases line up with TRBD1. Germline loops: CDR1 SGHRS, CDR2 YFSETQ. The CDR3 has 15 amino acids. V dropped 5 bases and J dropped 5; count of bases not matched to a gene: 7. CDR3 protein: CASSSDRGPGDTQYF. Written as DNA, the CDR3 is TGCGCCAGCAGTTCGGACAGGGGGCCGGGAGATACGCAGTATTTT.

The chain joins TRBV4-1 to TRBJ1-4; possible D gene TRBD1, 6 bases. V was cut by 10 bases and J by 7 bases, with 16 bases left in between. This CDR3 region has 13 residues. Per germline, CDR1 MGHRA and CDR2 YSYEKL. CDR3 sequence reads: CATRRGGGEKLFF. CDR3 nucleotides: TGCGCCACCCGCCGAGGGGGTGGTGAAAAACTGTTTTTT.

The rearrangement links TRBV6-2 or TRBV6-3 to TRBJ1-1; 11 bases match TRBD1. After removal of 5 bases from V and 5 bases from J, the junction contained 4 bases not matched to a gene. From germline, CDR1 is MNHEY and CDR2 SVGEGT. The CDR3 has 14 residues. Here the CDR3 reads CASSTGTGGTEAFF. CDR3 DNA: TGTGCCAGCAGTACCGGGACAGGGGGGACTGAAGCTTTCTTT.

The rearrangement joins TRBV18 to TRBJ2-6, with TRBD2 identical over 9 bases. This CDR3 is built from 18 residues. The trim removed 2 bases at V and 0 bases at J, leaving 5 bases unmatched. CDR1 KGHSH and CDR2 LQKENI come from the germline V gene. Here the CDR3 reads CASSPGGRAVSGANVLTF. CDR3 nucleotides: TGTGCCAGCTCACCAGGCGGGAGGGCCGTCTCTGGGGCCAACGTCCTGACTTTC.

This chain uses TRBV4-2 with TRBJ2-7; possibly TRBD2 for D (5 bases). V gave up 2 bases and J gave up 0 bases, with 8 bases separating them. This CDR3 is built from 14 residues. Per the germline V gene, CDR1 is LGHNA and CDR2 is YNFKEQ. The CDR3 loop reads CASSQPGNSYEQYF. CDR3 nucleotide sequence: TGTGCCAGCAGCCAACCCGGGAACTCCTACGAGCAGTACTTC.

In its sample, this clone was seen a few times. The CDR3 coding sequence is TGTGCCAGCAGTGAAACTAGCGGGGGGGCCGATGAGCAGTTCTTC. It is translated as CASSETSGGADEQFF. The chain is built from TRBV6-1 and TRBJ2-1, with 13 bases lining up with TRBD2. Per the germline V gene, CDR1 is MNHNS and CDR2 is SASEGT. Trimming cost V 2 bases and J 8 bases; bases outside gene matches: 3. This CDR3 has 15 residues.

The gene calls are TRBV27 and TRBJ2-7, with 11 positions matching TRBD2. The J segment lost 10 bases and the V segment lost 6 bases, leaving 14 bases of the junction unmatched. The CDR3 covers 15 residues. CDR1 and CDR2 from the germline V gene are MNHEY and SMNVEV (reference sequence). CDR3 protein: CASRPISGRAPFQYF. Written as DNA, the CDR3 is TGTGCCAGCAGACCAATTAGCGGGAGGGCTCCCTTCCAGTACTTC.

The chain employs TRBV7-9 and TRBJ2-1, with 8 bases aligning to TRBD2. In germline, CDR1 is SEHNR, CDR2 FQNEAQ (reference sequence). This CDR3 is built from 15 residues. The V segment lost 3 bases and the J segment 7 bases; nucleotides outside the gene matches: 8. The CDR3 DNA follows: TGTGCCAGCAGCTTCGGGAGCGGGGGTCAAAATGAGCAGTTCTTC. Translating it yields CASSFGSGGQNEQFF.

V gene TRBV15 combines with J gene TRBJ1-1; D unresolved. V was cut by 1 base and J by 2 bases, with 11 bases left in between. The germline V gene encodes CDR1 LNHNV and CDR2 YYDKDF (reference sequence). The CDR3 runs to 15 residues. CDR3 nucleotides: TGTGCCACCAGCAGAGTTTCAGGCACTAACACTGAAGCTTTCTTT. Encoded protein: CATSRVSGTNTEAFF.

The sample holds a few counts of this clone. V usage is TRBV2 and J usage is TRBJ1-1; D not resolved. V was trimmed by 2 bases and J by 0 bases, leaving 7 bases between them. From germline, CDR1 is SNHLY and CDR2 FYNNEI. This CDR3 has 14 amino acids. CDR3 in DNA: TGTGCCAGCAGTGAACGGGTGGTGAACACTGAAGCTTTCTTT. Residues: CASSERVVNTEAFF.

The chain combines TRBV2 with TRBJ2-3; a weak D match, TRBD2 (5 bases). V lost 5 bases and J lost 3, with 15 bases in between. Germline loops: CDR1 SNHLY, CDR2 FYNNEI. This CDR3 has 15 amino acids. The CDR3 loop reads CASSFGPGETDTQYF. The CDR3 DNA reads TGTGCCAGCAGTTTTGGCCCCGGGGAAACAGATACGCAGTATTTT. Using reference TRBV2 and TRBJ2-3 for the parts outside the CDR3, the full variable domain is EPEVTQTPSHQVTQMGQEVILRCVPISNHLYFYWYRQILGQKVEFLVSFYNNEISEKSEIFDDQFSVERPDGSNFTLKIRSTKLEDSAMYFCASSFGPGETDTQYFGPGTRLTVL.

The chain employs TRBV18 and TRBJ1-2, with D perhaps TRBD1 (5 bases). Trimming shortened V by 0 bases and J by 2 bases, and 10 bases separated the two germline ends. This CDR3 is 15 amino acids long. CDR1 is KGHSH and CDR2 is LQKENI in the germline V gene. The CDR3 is CASSPPSRVNYGYTF. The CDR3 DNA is TGTGCCAGCTCACCACCCTCCAGGGTGAACTATGGCTACACCTTC.

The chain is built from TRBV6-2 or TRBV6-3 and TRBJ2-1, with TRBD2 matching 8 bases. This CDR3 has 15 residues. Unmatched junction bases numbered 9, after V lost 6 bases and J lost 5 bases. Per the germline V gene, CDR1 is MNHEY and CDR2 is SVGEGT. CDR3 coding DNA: TGTGCCAGCAGCCGTAACCCAGCGGGGGACAATGAGCAGTTCTTC. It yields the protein CASSRNPAGDNEQFF.

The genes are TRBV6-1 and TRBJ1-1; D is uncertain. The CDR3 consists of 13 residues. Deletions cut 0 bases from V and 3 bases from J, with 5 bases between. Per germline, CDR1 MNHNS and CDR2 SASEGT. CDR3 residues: CASSEAGHTEAFF. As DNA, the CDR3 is TGTGCCAGCAGTGAAGCTGGGCACACTGAAGCTTTCTTT.

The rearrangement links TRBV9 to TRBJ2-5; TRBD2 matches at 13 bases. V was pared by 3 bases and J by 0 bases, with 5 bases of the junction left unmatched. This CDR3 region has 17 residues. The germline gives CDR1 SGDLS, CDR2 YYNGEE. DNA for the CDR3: TGTGCCAGCAGCGCAGGGACTAGCGGGGCGTACCAAGAGACCCAGTACTTC. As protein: CASSAGTSGAYQETQYF. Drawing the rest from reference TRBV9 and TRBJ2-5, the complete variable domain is DSGVTQTPKHLITATGQRVTLRCSPRSGDLSVYWYQQSLDQGLQFLIQYYNGEERAKGNILERFSAQQFPDLHSELNLSSLELGDSALYFCASSAGTSGAYQETQYFGPGTRLLVL.

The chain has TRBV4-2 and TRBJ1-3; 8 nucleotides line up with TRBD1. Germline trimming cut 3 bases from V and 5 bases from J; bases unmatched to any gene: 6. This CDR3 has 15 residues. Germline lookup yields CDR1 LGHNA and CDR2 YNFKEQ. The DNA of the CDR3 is TGTGCCAGCAGCCAGCCAGGACAGGGAAGAAACACCATATATTTT. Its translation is CASSQPGQGRNTIYF.

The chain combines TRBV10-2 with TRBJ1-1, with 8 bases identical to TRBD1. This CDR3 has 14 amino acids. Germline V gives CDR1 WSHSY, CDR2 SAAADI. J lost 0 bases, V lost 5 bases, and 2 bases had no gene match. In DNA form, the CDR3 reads TGCGCCAGCAGTACAGGGGGAATGAACACTGAAGCTTTCTTT. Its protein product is CASSTGGMNTEAFF.

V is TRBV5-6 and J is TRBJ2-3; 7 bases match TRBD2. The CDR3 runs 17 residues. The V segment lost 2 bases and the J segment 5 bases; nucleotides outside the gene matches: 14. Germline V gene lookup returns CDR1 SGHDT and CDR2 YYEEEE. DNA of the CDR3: TGTGCCAGCAGCTTCGGGTCTAGCGGAAACGGAGGAGATACGCAGTATTTT. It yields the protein CASSFGSSGNGGDTQYF.

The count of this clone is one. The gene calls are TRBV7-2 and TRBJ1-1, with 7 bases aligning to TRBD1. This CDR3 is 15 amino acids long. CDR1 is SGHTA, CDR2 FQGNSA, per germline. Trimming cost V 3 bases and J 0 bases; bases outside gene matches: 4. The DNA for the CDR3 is TGTGCCAGCAGCTTGGTCGACAGGGTGAACACTGAAGCTTTCTTT. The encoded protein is CASSLVDRVNTEAFF.

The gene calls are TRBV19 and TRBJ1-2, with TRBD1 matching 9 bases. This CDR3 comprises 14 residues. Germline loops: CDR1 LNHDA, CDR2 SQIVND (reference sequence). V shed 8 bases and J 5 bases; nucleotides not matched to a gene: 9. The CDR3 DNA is TGTGCCAGTTGTTACGGGACAGGGCCTTATGGCTACACCTTC. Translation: CASCYGTGPYGYTF. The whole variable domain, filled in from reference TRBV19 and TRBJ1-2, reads DGGITQSPKYLFRKEGQNVTLSCEQNLNHDAMYWYRQDPGQGLRLIYYSQIVNDFQKGDIAEGYSVSREKKESFPLTVTSAQKNPTAFYLCASCYGTGPYGYTFGSGTRLTVV.

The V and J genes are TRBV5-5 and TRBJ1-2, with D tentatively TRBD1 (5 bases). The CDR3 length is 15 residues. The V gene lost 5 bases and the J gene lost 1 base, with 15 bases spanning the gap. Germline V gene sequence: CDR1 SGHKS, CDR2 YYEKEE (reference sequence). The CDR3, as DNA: TGTGCCAGCAGTTCAGGGCCAGCGAGTAACTATGGCTACACCTTC. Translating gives CASSSGPASNYGYTF. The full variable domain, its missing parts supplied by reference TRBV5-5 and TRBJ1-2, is DAGVTQSPTHLIKTRGQQVTLRCSPISGHKSVSWYQQVLGQGPQFIFQYYEKEERGRGNFPDRFSARQFPNYSSELNVNALLLGDSALYLCASSSGPASNYGYTFGSGTRLTVV.

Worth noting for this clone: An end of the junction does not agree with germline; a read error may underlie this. The DNA of the CDR3 is TGCGCCAGCAGCTTGGCCGTAGGGAGAGAAAATCTGTTTTTT. This translates into CASSLAVGRENLFF. The rearrangement links TRBV5-1 to TRBJ1-4; D is unclear. CDR1 SGHRS and CDR2 YFSETQ come from the germline V gene. This CDR3 is built from 14 residues.

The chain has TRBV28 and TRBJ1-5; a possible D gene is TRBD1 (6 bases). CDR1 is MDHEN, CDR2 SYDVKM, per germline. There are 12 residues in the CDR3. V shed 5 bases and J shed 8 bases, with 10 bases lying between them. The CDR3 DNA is TGTGCCAGCAGTCAGCAGGGGAAGCCCCAGCATTTT. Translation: CASSQQGKPQHF.

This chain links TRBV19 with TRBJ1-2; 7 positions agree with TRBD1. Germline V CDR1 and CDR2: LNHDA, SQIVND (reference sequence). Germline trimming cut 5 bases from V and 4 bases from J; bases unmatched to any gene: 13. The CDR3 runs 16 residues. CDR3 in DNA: TGTGCCAGTAGTCCCGCGGGACAGCAACTACTCTATGGCTACACCTTC. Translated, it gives CASSPAGQQLLYGYTF.

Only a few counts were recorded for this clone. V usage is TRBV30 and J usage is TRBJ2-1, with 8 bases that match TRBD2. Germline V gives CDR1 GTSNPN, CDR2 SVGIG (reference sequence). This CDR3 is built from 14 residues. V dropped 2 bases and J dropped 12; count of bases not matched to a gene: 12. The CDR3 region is CAWSSLAGPGGQFF. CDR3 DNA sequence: TGTGCCTGGAGTTCCCTAGCGGGCCCGGGAGGGCAGTTCTTC.

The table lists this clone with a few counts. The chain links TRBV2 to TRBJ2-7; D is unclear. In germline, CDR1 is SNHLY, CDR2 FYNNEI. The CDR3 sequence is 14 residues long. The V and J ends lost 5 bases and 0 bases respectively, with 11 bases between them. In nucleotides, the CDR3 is TGTGCCAGCAGTACTGGAGATAACTCCTACGAGCAGTACTTC. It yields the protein CASSTGDNSYEQYF.

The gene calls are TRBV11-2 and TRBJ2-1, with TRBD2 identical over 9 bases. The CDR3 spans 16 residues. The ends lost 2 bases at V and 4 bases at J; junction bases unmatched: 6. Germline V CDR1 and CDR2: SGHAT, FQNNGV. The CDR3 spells CASSLFWTSEYNEQFF. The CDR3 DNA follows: TGTGCCAGCAGCTTATTTTGGACTAGCGAATACAATGAGCAGTTCTTC.

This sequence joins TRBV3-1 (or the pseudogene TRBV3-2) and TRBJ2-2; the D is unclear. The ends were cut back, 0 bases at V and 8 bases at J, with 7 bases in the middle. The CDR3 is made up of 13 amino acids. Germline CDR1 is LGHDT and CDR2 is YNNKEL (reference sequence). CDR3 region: CASSQDRGGELFF. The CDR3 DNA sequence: TGTGCCAGCAGCCAAGATCGAGGTGGGGAGCTGTTTTTT.